This TCR beta chain was sequenced during a study of cytomegalovirus exposure and HLA in healthy donors. 60 Vbeta and 13 Jbeta primers were used in PCR. Measured with immunoSEQ multiplex PCR; TCRdb has only the in-frame clones, and not every one. The table has fewer than 200,000 clones, around 80% seen once. V was pared by 6 bases and J by 3 bases, with 10 bases between. The CDR3 is 12 amino acids. From germline, CDR1 is GTSNPN and CDR2 SVGIG (reference sequence). Sequencing was performed on PBMCs. This clonotype was sampled from a woman aged 18-29 years in good health and CMV-seronegative. The chain combines TRBV30 with TRBJ2-3, with a tentative D call TRBD2 (6 bases). This CDR3 is CACRLETDTQYF. CDR3 in DNA: TGTGCCTGCCGACTAGAGACAGATACGCAGTATTTT.